This T cell receptor beta chain is from a study of blood T cell repertoires in COVID-19. Study details: T cells, B-cell-depleted T cells, or PBMCs provided the cDNA or gDNA that served as material.

Per the authors' pipeline: Scientists estimated how many nucleated cells there were by amplifying reference gene primers. The protocol was immunoSEQ multiplex PCR, while the TCRdb copy is restricted to in-frame clones and leaves out a portion. That table furnishes V, J and clone size, whereas the DNA furnished D and trimming. Of 300,000 to 350,000 clones listed, 80% to 90% are singletons. Allocation to cohorts depended on clinical history reported by the participants. In its sample, this clone was seen many times. There are 14 residues in the CDR3. V was clipped by 1 base and J by 7 bases, with 9 bases between them. Germline CDR1 and CDR2: SGHDT and YYEEEE.

The V and J genes are TRBV5-6 and TRBJ1-6; D is uncertain. Sequencing was done on a sample of PBMCs or T cells enriched from blood (not recorded which). The clonotype comes from a young man who had recovered from COVID-19. CDR3 sequence (DNA): TGTGCCAGCAGCTTGCAGGATGGGAATTCACCCCTCCACTTT. Its translation: CASSLQDGNSPLHF.